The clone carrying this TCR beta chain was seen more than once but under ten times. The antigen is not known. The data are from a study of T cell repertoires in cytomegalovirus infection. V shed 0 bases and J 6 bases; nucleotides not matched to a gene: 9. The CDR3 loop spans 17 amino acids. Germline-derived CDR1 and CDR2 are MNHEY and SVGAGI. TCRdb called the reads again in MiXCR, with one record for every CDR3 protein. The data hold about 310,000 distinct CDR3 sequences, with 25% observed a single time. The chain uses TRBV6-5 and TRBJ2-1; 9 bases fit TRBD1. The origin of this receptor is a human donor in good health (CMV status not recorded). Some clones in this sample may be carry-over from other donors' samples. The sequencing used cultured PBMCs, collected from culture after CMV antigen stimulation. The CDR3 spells CASSYSLSGQGINEQFF. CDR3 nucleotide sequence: TGTGCCAGCAGTTACTCGTTAAGTGGACAGGGGATCAATGAGCAGTTCTTC.